This TCR beta chain was recorded in a study of monozygotic twins with inflammatory bowel disease. Concerning this clonotype: What it binds is not known.

Template switching was used to attach UMIs, which incorporated a 6-nucleotide sample barcode. TCRdb re-called the 5' RACE reads and gives one entry per CDR3 protein, without DNA. This sample's clone table lists about 300,000 distinct CDR3 sequences. T cells were not sorted, and total RNA was isolated straight from whole blood. Study-level findings and limits: Clonotype overlap with others was lower in IBD patients than in healthy twins, a difference that was greatest with disease activity. Among IBD patients, TCRbeta diversity (inverse Simpson) was lower than in healthy co-twins.

The germline gives CDR1 LGHNA, CDR2 YSLEER. This CDR3 is 17 amino acids long. The sequencing input was blood. The rearrangement joins TRBV4-3 to TRBJ2-4; TCRdb reports TRBD2, a call that lacks DNA to check it against. The receptor was isolated from a human donor with ulcerative colitis or Crohn's disease, or a healthy co-twin of an affected twin (not recorded which). CDR3 amino acids: CASSQPGLAGGKNIQYF.